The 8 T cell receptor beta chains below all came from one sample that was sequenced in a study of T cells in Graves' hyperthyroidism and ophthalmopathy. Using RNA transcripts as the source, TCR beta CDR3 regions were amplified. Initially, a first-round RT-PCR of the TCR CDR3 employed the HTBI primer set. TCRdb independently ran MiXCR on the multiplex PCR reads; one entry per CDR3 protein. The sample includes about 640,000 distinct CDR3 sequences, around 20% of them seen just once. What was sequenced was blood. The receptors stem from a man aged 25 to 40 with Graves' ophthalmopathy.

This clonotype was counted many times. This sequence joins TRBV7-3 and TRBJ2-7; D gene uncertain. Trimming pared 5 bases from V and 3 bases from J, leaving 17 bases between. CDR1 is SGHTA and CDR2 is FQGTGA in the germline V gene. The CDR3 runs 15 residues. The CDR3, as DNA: TGTGCCAGCAGCCCAAGCGTTGGGCGGTACTACGAGCAGTACTTC. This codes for CASSPSVGRYYEQYF.

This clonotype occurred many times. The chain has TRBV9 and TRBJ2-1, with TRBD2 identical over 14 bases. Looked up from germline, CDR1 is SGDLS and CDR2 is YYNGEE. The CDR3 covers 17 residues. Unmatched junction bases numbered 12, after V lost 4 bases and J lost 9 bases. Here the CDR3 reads CASSRAEGLAGVSEQFF. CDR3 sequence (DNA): TGTGCCAGCAGCCGAGCAGAGGGACTAGCGGGAGTATCTGAGCAGTTCTTC.

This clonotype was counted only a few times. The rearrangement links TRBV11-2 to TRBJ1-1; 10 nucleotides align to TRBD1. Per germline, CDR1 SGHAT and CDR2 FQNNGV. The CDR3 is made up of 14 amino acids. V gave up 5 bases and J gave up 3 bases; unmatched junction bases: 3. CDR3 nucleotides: TGTGCCAGCAGCGACAGGGGGCTGGACACTGAAGCTTTCTTT. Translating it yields CASSDRGLDTEAFF.

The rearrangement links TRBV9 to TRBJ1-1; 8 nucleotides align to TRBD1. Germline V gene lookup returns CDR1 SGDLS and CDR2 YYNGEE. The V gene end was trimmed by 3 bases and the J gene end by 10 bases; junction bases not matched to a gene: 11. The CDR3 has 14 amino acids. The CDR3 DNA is TGTGCCAGCAGCGCACCCGGACAGGGCTGGGGAGCTTTCTTT. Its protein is CASSAPGQGWGAFF.

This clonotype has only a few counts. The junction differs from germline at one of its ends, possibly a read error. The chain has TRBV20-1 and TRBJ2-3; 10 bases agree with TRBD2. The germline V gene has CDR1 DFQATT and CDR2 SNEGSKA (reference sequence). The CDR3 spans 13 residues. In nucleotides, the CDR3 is TGCAGTACTAGCCTAGCGGGAGCAGATACGCAGTATTTT. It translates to CSTSLAGADTQYF.

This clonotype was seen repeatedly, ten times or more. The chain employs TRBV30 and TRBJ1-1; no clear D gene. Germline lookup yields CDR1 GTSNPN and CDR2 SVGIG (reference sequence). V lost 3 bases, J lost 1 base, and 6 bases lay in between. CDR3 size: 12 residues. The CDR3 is CAWRKGNTEAFF. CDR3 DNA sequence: TGTGCCTGGAGGAAGGGGAACACTGAAGCTTTCTTT. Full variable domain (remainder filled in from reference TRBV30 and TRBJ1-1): SQTIHQWPATLVQPVGSPLSLECTVEGTSNPNLYWYRQAAGRGLQLLFYSVGIGQISSEVPQNLSASRPQDRQFILSSKKLLLSDSGFYLCAWRKGNTEAFFGQGTRLTVV.

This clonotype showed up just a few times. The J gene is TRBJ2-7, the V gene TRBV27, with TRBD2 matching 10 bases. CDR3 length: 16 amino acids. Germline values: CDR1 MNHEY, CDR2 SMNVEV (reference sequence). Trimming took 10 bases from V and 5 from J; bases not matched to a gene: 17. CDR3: CATIRTGTSAMNEQYF. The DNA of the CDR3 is TGTGCCACCATTAGAACCGGGACTAGCGCCATGAACGAGCAGTACTTC.

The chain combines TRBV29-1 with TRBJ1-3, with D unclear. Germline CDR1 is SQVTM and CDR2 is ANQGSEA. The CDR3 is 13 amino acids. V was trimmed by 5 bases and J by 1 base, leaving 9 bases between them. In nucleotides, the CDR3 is TGCAGCGTTTTCCAGGATTCTGGAAACACCATATATTTT. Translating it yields CSVFQDSGNTIYF. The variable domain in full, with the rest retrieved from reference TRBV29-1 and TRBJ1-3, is SAVISQKPSRDICQRGTSLTIQCQVDSQVTMMFWYRQQPGQSLTLIATANQGSEATYESGFVIDKFPISRPNLTFSTLTVSNMSPEDSSIYLCSVFQDSGNTIYFGEGSWLTVV.